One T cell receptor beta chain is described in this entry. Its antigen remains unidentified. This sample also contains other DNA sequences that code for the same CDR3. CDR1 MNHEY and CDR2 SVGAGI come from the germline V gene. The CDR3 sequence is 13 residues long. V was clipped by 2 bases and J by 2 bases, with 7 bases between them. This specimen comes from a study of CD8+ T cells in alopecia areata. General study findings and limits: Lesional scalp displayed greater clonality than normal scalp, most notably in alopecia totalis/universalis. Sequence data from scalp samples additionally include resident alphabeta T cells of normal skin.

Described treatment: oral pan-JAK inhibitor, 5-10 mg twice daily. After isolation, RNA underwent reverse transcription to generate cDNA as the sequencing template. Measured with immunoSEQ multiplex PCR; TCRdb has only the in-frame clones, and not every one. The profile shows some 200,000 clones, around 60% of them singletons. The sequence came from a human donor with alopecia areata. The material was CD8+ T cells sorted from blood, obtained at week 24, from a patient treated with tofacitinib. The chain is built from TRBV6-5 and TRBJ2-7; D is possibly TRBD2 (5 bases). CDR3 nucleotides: TGTGCCAGCAGTTACGGAGGCCCCTACGAGCAGTACTTC. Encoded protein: CASSYGGPYEQYF.